This entry describes one T cell receptor (beta chain). These data are taken from a study of blood T cell repertoires in COVID-19. About the study: Sources were T cells, B-cell-depleted T cells, or PBMCs; the material itself was cDNA or gDNA.

The table came from immunoSEQ multiplex PCR; TCRdb's copy has only in-frame clones and leaves some out. The sample has some 460,000 clones, roughly 85% seen once. CDR3 length: 12 residues. Looked up from germline, CDR1 is PRHDT and CDR2 is FYEKMQ (reference sequence). V gave up 4 bases and J gave up 9 bases, with 7 bases separating them. Sequenced sample: PBMCs or T cells enriched from blood (not recorded which). The J gene is TRBJ1-6, the V gene TRBV13; the D is unclear. The sequence derives from a woman between 18 and 29 years old with acute COVID-19. The CDR3 loop is CASSSGFSPLHF. As DNA, the CDR3 is TGTGCCAGCAGCTCCGGGTTTTCACCCCTCCACTTT.